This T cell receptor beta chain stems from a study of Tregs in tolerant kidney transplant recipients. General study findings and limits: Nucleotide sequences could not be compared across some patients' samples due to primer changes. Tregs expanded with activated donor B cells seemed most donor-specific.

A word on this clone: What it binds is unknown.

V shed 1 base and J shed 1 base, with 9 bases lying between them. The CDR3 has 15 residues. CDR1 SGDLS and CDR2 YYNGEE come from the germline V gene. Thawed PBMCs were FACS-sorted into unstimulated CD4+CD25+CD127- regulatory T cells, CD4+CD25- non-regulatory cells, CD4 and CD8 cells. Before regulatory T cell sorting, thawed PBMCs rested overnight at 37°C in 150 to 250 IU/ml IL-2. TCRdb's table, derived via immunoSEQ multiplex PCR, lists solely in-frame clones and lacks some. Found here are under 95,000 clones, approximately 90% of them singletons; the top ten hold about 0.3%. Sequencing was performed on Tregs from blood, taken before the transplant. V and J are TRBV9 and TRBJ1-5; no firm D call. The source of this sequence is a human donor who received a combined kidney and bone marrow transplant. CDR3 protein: CASSVLGESNQPQHF. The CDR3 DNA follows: TGTGCCAGCAGCGTACTGGGAGAGAGCAATCAGCCCCAGCATTTT.